The sequence of this TCR beta chain was determined in a study of blood T cell repertoires in COVID-19. This CDR3 contains 13 residues. Per the germline V gene, CDR1 is LNHDA and CDR2 is SQIVND (reference sequence). V was shortened by 2 bases and J by 6 bases, with 9 bases between the two germline ends. Profiled with immunoSEQ multiplex PCR; TCRdb holds only in-frame clones, not every one. Altogether roughly 60,000 clones are present, 92% being singletons, with the ten largest covering around 6%. Source material: peripheral blood. This chain uses TRBV19 with TRBJ2-3; D may be TRBD1 (5 bases). The receptor was isolated from a human donor in a cohort sampled during active COVID-19. The CDR3 sequence: CASSIWGPDTQYF. Written as DNA, the CDR3 is TGTGCCAGTAGTATATGGGGCCCTGATACGCAGTATTTT. Combining the CDR3 with reference TRBV19 and TRBJ2-3 gives the whole variable domain DGGITQSPKYLFRKEGQNVTLSCEQNLNHDAMYWYRQDPGQGLRLIYYSQIVNDFQKGDIAEGYSVSREKKESFPLTVTSAQKNPTAFYLCASSIWGPDTQYFGPGTRLTVL.